Reported below is one T cell receptor beta chain. Trimming stripped 5 bases from V and 2 bases from J, with 10 bases between. The CDR3 sequence is 14 residues long. Germline V gene sequence: CDR1 PRHDT, CDR2 FYEKMQ (reference sequence). The entry originates in a study of PD-L1 blockade in urothelial cancer. Background on the study: About 85% of the 29 patients were males with bladder-origin urothelial cancer.

Every PCR received spiked-in synthetic TCR analog templates. Assay used: immunoSEQ multiplex PCR; TCRdb lists only in-frame clones, some missing. The sample carries tens of thousands of clones, over 75% recorded once. The receptor was derived from a man in his 70s with urothelial cancer. The chain couples TRBV13 to TRBJ1-3, with D possibly being TRBD1 (5 bases). Sequences were derived from PBMCs, sampled around atezolizumab (anti-PD-L1) treatment. The CDR3 loop is CASSARGTGNTIYF. CDR3 DNA: TGTGCCAGCAGCGCTAGGGGAACTGGAAACACCATATATTTT.